The 6 T cell receptor beta chains listed next were all sequenced from one sample in a study of immune evolution from preneoplasia to lung adenocarcinoma. TCRdb's copy holds only in-frame clones and misses some; the assay was immunoSEQ multiplex PCR. The sample records about 8,200 clones, around 82% being singletons. Sequencing used FFPE adjacent normal lung tissue. These receptors came from a person aged 70 to 85 with lung adenocarcinoma.

By share, this clone ranks as medium-sized. The chain recombines TRBV5-4 with TRBJ1-5, with a tentative D call TRBD1 (6 bases). The V end was cut by 3 bases, the J end by 4 bases, with 11 bases between. Germline lookup yields CDR1 SGHNT and CDR2 YYREEE (reference sequence). The CDR3 loop spans 14 amino acids. Written as DNA, the CDR3 is TGTGCCAGCAGCTATCAGGGGAGTAATCAGCCCCAGCATTTT. Amino acids: CASSYQGSNQPQHF.

The CDR3 nucleotides read TGCGCCAGCAGCCAGCCGCTCACAGATACGCAGTATTTT. This gives the protein CASSQPLTDTQYF. The chain carries TRBV4-1 and TRBJ2-3; D is unclear. The germline gives CDR1 MGHRA, CDR2 YSYEKL. The CDR3 covers 13 residues. V gave up 3 bases and J gave up 2 bases, with 6 bases separating them.

This clone has more than one count but fewer than ten. CDR3 bases: TGTGCCAGCACTTCCGGGACAGGGGTCGGAAACACCATATATTTT. Amino acid sequence: CASTSGTGVGNTIYF. V is TRBV28 and J is TRBJ1-3; 10 nucleotides align to TRBD1. The CDR3 consists of 15 residues. V shed 7 bases, J shed 4 bases, and the junction held 7 bases outside the gene matches. Germline CDR1 reads MDHEN; CDR2 reads SYDVKM.

This clone was counted a few times. This rearrangement joins TRBV7-9 to TRBJ2-2; 12 bases fit TRBD2. The CDR3 loop spans 17 amino acids. CDR1 is SEHNR, CDR2 FQNEAQ, per germline (reference sequence). V gave up 2 bases and J gave up 5 bases; unmatched junction bases: 6. This chain's CDR3 is CASSLSGTSGQTGELFF. CDR3 nucleotide sequence: TGTGCCAGCAGCTTAAGCGGGACTAGCGGGCAAACCGGGGAGCTGTTTTTT.

The chain combines TRBV2 with TRBJ1-2; D ambiguous. Germline V CDR1 and CDR2: SNHLY, FYNNEI. CDR3 length: 12 amino acids. Trimming cost V 3 bases and J 4 bases, with 6 bases left between them. The CDR3 DNA reads as TGTGCCAGCAGTGAGAACAGCTATGGCTACACCTTC. Translating gives CASSENSYGYTF. Using reference TRBV2 and TRBJ1-2 for the parts outside the CDR3, the full variable domain is EPEVTQTPSHQVTQMGQEVILRCVPISNHLYFYWYRQILGQKVEFLVSFYNNEISEKSEIFDDQFSVERPDGSNFTLKIRSTKLEDSAMYFCASSENSYGYTFGSGTRLTVV.

V is TRBV28 and J is TRBJ1-2; D might be TRBD1 (6 bases). V lost 4 bases and J lost 5, with 14 bases in between. The CDR3 runs to 14 residues. Germline V gives CDR1 MDHEN, CDR2 SYDVKM. The CDR3 region has the DNA TGTGCCAGCAGTTGGGAGGGGGGGGAATATGGCTACACCTTC. It translates to CASSWEGGEYGYTF.